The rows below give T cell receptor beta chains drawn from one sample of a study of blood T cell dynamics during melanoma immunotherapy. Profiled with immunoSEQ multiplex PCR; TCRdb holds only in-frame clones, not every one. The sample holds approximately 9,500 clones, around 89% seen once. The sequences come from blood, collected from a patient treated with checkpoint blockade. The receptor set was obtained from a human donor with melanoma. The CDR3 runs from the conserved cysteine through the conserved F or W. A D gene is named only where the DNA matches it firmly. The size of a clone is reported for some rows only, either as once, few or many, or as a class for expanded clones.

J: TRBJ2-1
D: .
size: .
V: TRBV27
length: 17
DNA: TGTGCCAGCAGTTCCCCTAGGAGGCGCGGAGCACGCAATGAGCAGTTCTTC
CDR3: CASSSPRRRGARNEQFF

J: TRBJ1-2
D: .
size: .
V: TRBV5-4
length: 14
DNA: TGTGCCAGCACCCAAACCCCAGGAAACTATGGCTACACCTTC
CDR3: CASTQTPGNYGYTF

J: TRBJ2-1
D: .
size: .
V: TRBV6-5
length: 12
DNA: TGTGCCAGCAGTTACGATCGCCATGAGCAGTTCTTC
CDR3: CASSYDRHEQFF

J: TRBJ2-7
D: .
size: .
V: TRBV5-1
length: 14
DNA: TGCGCCAGCAGCTTGAACGCAGGTTTTTACGAGCAGTACTTC
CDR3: CASSLNAGFYEQYF

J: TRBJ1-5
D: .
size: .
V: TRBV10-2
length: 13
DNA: TGCGCCAGCAGTGGAGGTTTCAATCAGCCCCAGCATTTT
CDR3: CASSGGFNQPQHF

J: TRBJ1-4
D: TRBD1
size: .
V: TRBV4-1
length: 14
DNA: TGCGCCAGCAGCCAACAGGGGGTTGGTGGAAAACTGTTTTTT
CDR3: CASSQQGVGGKLFF

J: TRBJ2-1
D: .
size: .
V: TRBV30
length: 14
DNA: TGTGCCTGGAGTGTAGGTGGGTCTGGTGGTGAGCAGTTCTTC
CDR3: CAWSVGGSGGEQFF

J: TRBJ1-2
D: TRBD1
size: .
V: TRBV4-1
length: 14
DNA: TGCGCCAGCAGCCAAGCGACAGGGGGCTATGGCTACACCTTC
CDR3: CASSQATGGYGYTF

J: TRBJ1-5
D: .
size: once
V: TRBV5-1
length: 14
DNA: TGCGCCAGCAGCTTCGGAGAGATCGGTCAGCCCCAGCATTTT
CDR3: CASSFGEIGQPQHF

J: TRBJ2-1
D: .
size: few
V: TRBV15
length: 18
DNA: TGTGCCACCAGCCGGACCAGGTTCGGGCAAAGGAGGGGCAATGAGCAGTTCTTC
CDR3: CATSRTRFGQRRGNEQFF

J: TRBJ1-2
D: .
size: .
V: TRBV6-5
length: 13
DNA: TGTGCCAGCAGTTACGTGGGGGGCTATGGCTACACCTTC
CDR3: CASSYVGGYGYTF

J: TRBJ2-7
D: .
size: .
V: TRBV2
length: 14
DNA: TGTGCCAGCAGTGAACGGTTGGGTGCCAACGAGCAGTACTTC
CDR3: CASSERLGANEQYF

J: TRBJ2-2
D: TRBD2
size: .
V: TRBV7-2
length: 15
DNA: TGTGCCAGCAGCTCCACTAGCGTTATCACCGGGGAGCTGTTTTTT
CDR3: CASSSTSVITGELFF

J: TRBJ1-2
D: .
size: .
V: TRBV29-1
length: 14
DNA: TGCAGCGTTATCCGGGGAGCAGGAGCCACTGGCTACACCTTC
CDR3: CSVIRGAGATGYTF

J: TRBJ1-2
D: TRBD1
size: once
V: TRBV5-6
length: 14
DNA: TGTGCCAGCAGCCATCAGGGGGTTGACTATGGCTACACCTTC
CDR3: CASSHQGVDYGYTF

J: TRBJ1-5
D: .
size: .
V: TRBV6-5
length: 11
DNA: TGTGCCAGCAGTCCCGGGGGGCCCCAGCATTTT
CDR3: CASSPGGPQHF

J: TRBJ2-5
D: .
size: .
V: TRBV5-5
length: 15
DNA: TGTGCCAGCATCCTACGGATGGCGGTAGGGGAGACCCAGTACTTC
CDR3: CASILRMAVGETQYF